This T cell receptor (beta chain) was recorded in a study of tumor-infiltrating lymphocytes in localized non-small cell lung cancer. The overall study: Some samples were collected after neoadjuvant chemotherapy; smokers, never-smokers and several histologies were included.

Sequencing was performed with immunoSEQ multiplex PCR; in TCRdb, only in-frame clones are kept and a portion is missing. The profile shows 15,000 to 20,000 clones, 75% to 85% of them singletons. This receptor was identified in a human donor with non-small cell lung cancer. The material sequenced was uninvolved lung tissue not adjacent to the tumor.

The chain's CDR3 is CASSVGSTDTQYF. The CDR3 region has the DNA TGTGCCAGCAGCGTAGGTAGCACAGATACGCAGTATTTT. The chain uses TRBV9 and TRBJ2-3, with D unresolved. The CDR3 length is 13 residues. Germline V gives CDR1 SGDLS, CDR2 YYNGEE. With 0 bases removed from V and 0 bases from J, the gap between germline ends came to 2 bases.